The subject of this entry is one T cell receptor (beta chain). Its antigen is still unknown. The data originate from a study of T cell responses to AZD1222 COVID-19 vaccine. Germline V gene sequence: CDR1 MNHEY, CDR2 SVGAGI. Losses at the gene ends were 6 bases for V and 2 bases for J; bases not matched to a gene: 8. The CDR3 consists of 15 residues. Broader study findings: Vaccine-related CD4 TCRs covered spike, predominating at 160-218 and 743-854. The donor cohort was predominantly white British with a female majority, and clonal diversity may have been underestimated.

The assay was immunoSEQ multiplex PCR, and TCRdb's table has in-frame clones only and misses some. The table shows around 150,000 clones, with 80% to 95% occurring only once. The specimen was peripheral blood, collected 28 days after the second AZD1222 dose. The rearrangement links TRBV6-5 to TRBJ1-2, with TRBD1 matching 8 bases. This receptor was identified in an adult who received the AZD1222 COVID-19 vaccine. The CDR3 loop is CASRGAGGLNYGYTF. DNA of the CDR3: TGTGCCAGCAGGGGAGCAGGGGGCCTGAACTATGGCTACACCTTC.